This T cell receptor beta chain was sequenced in a study of control samples from healthy donors and cancer patients. Using immunoSEQ multiplex PCR, the repertoire was profiled, and TCRdb retains in-frame clones only, with some absent. There are under 60,000 clones in the sample; over 90% occur only once, and 23% lies in the top ten. Germline lookup yields CDR1 MGHRA and CDR2 YSYEKL. The CDR3 spans 13 residues. Trimming cost V 4 bases and J 4 bases, with 8 bases left between them. This sequence was found in a woman aged 45 to 65 with head and neck cancer. Sample: PBMCs. This chain links TRBV4-1 with TRBJ1-5, with D maybe TRBD1 (6 bases). The CDR3 loop reads CASSLDRNQPQHF. The DNA for the CDR3 is TGCGCCAGCAGCCTCGACAGGAATCAGCCCCAGCATTTT.